Below, 31 T cell receptor beta chains from the same sample are listed, as sequenced in a study of T cell responses to AZD1222 COVID-19 vaccine. TCRdb keeps only in-frame clones here, not all; method: immunoSEQ multiplex PCR. The sample includes 90,000 to 130,000 clones, 70% to 90% of them seen just once. The source was peripheral blood, collected on day 0 of AZD1222 vaccination. Receptors originate from an adult in good health.

V is TRBV11-2 and J is TRBJ2-1, with 13 bases that match TRBD2. Per germline, CDR1 SGHAT and CDR2 FQNNGV. The CDR3 has 16 amino acids. V shed 5 bases and J 9 bases; nucleotides not matched to a gene: 10. Here the CDR3 DNA reads TGTGCCAGCAGCCCAAAGACTAGCGGGGGGCGGGTTGAGCAGTTCTTC. Residues: CASSPKTSGGRVEQFF.

The chain uses TRBV24-1 and TRBJ2-1, with a weak D call TRBD2 (6 bases). V lost 3 bases and J 5 bases, leaving 16 bases between the germline ends. CDR3 size: 16 residues. From germline, CDR1 is KGHDR and CDR2 SFDVKD. In nucleotides, the CDR3 is TGTGCCACCAGTGATCCCCGTGCGGGGCGCGACAATGAGCAGTTCTTC. Residues: CATSDPRAGRDNEQFF.

This chain connects TRBV28 to TRBJ1-2; D not resolved. Germline V lookup: CDR1 MDHEN, CDR2 SYDVKM. Trimming removed 8 bases from V and 6 bases from J, with 16 bases in between. The CDR3 has 13 amino acids. CDR3 sequence (DNA): TGTGCCAGCTGGGTGAGGGAGAGTAATGGCTACACCTTC. It codes for CASWVRESNGYTF.

V and J are TRBV30 and TRBJ1-5; 7 bases agree with TRBD1. Per germline, CDR1 GTSNPN and CDR2 SVGIG (reference sequence). V gave up 6 bases and J gave up 5 bases; unmatched junction bases: 10. This CDR3 region has 14 residues. The CDR3 region is CACELTGLDQPQHF. For the CDR3, the DNA is TGTGCCTGCGAATTGACAGGGTTGGATCAGCCCCAGCATTTT.

The CDR3 DNA follows: TGTGCCAGCAGTTACATGGGGGCAACTGGAAACACCATATATTTT. Its translation: CASSYMGATGNTIYF. This rearrangement joins TRBV6-5 to TRBJ1-3, with D possibly being TRBD1 (6 bases). The CDR3 is 15 amino acids. CDR1 MNHEY and CDR2 SVGAGI come from the germline V gene. V gave up 2 bases and J gave up 2 bases, with 10 bases separating them.

The table lists this clone with a few counts. The V and J genes are TRBV11-2 and TRBJ2-7, with 10 nucleotides matching TRBD2. The CDR3 covers 15 residues. V lost 6 bases to trimming and J lost 9 bases; unmatched junction nucleotides: 14. CDR1 and CDR2 from the germline V gene are SGHAT and FQNNGV. CDR3 region: CASSGAGTSVRSQYF. The CDR3 nucleotides are TGTGCCAGCAGTGGCGCCGGGACTAGCGTGAGATCGCAGTACTTC.

The chain combines TRBV6-5 with TRBJ2-2, with TRBD2 as a possible D gene (5 bases). Deletions cut 8 bases from V and 5 bases from J, with 15 bases between. Germline V gene data show CDR1 as MNHEY and CDR2 as SVGAGI. CDR3 length equals 14 residues. CDR3: CASLARGSTGELFF. CDR3 coding DNA: TGTGCCAGCTTAGCACGGGGTAGTACCGGGGAGCTGTTTTTT.

The chain combines TRBV5-4 with TRBJ1-4; 8 positions agree with TRBD1. V trimming: 4 bases; J trimming: 1 base; junction bases outside the gene matches: 6. Looked up from germline, CDR1 is SGHNT and CDR2 is YYREEE (reference sequence). The CDR3 contains 16 residues. CDR3 DNA: TGTGCCAGCAGCACCGGACAGGGAGGAACTAATGAAAAACTGTTTTTT. This gives the protein CASSTGQGGTNEKLFF.

In its sample, this clone was seen once. V and J are TRBV6-5 and TRBJ1-5, with D unclear. This CDR3 is 15 amino acids long. CDR1 MNHEY and CDR2 SVGAGI come from the germline V gene. Trimming took off 0 bases at V and 5 bases at J, with 11 bases between the two ends. The CDR3 spells CASSYSRQVDQPQHF. The CDR3 DNA is TGTGCCAGCAGTTACTCTAGGCAGGTTGATCAGCCCCAGCATTTT.

This chain uses TRBV30 with TRBJ1-2, with 7 bases fitting TRBD1. V lost 1 base, J lost 2 bases, and 10 bases stayed unmatched. The CDR3 runs to 16 residues. Germline V CDR1 and CDR2: GTSNPN, SVGIG (reference sequence). The CDR3 bases are TGTGCCTGGAGTGCTAAAACAGGGGACCGAAACTATGGCTACACCTTC. It translates to CAWSAKTGDRNYGYTF.

The chain recombines TRBV28 with TRBJ1-4; 9 bases match TRBD1. Germline V gives CDR1 MDHEN, CDR2 SYDVKM. CDR3 length: 17 residues. The J segment lost 8 bases and the V segment lost 4 bases, leaving 14 bases of the junction unmatched. The CDR3 bases are TGTGCCAGCAGTTCGCCTGGGGGGACAGGGCGAGTCGAAAAACTGTTTTTT. The encoded protein is CASSSPGGTGRVEKLFF.

The gene calls are TRBV28 and TRBJ1-2; 7 bases fit TRBD1. The CDR3 totals 12 residues. Germline V gene data show CDR1 as MDHEN and CDR2 as SYDVKM. Unmatched junction bases numbered 2, after V lost 2 bases and J lost 8 bases. The CDR3 bases are TGTGCCAGCAGTTTACAGGGGGACGGCTACACCTTC. It specifies CASSLQGDGYTF.

The rearrangement uses TRBV18 and TRBJ1-4; no firm D call. This CDR3 comprises 15 residues. Trimming took 2 bases from V and 3 from J, leaving 10 bases between them. The germline V gene encodes CDR1 KGHSH and CDR2 LQKENI. The CDR3 region has the DNA TGTGCCAGCTCACCAGGGCTGGTAGCTAATGAAAAACTGTTTTTT. Translation: CASSPGLVANEKLFF.

The chain links TRBV2 to TRBJ2-3; D is undetermined. CDR1 is SNHLY and CDR2 is FYNNEI in the germline V gene. V lost 2 bases to trimming and J lost 2 bases, with 8 bases between them. The CDR3 is 14 residues long. The CDR3 protein is CASSELLSTDTQYF. Here the CDR3 DNA reads TGTGCCAGCAGTGAATTATTGTCCACAGATACGCAGTATTTT.

This clone is a singleton in its sample. The V and J genes are TRBV6-2 or TRBV6-3 and TRBJ2-4; D possibly corresponds to TRBD2 (5 bases). The germline V gene encodes CDR1 MNHEY and CDR2 SVGEGT. CDR3 length equals 17 residues. The ends were cut back, 4 bases at V and 0 bases at J, with 16 bases in the middle. The CDR3 reads CASSSSPSSQAKNIQYF. In nucleotides, the CDR3 is TGTGCCAGCAGTTCATCCCCGTCTAGCCAAGCCAAAAACATTCAGTACTTC.

The V and J genes are TRBV29-1 and TRBJ2-1; 14 nucleotides line up with TRBD2. CDR1 SQVTM and CDR2 ANQGSEA come from the germline V gene. V lost 3 bases and J lost 4; bases outside the gene matches: 5. This CDR3 spans 16 amino acids. This CDR3 is CSVETSGGDPYNEQFF. In nucleotides, the CDR3 is TGCAGCGTTGAGACTAGCGGGGGGGATCCTTACAATGAGCAGTTCTTC.

This clone was seen only once. The chain combines TRBV29-1 with TRBJ1-1, with D hard to call. Germline CDR1 and CDR2: SQVTM and ANQGSEA. This CDR3 comprises 13 residues. The ends were cut back, 6 bases at V and 2 bases at J, with 13 bases in the middle. The CDR3 loop reads CSVDSGVNTEAFF. CDR3 coding DNA: TGCAGCGTGGACTCTGGGGTAAACACTGAAGCTTTCTTT. Filled out from reference TRBV29-1 and TRBJ1-1, the complete variable domain reads SAVISQKPSRDICQRGTSLTIQCQVDSQVTMMFWYRQQPGQSLTLIATANQGSEATYESGFVIDKFPISRPNLTFSTLTVSNMSPEDSSIYLCSVDSGVNTEAFFGQGTRLTVV.

The chain couples TRBV24-1 to TRBJ2-1; the match to TRBD2 covers 12 bases. From germline, CDR1 is KGHDR and CDR2 SFDVKD. The CDR3 loop spans 17 amino acids. V lost 5 bases and J lost 3; bases outside the gene matches: 7. The CDR3 DNA sequence: TGTGCCACCAGTGCGGCTAGCGGGGGGGCGGTCTACAATGAGCAGTTCTTC. It translates to CATSAASGGAVYNEQFF.

The chain uses TRBV7-8 and TRBJ2-3; TRBD1 might be the D (5 bases). CDR3 size: 16 residues. With 3 bases removed from V and 1 base from J, the gap between germline ends came to 14 bases. In germline, CDR1 is SGHVS, CDR2 FQNEAQ. CDR3 sequence (DNA): TGTGCCAGCAGCTTGGGCCTCCTAGGGGGCACAGATACGCAGTATTTT. Its translation: CASSLGLLGGTDTQYF.

In the case of this clone: Other DNA sequences in this specimen translate into the identical CDR3. J is TRBJ2-3 and V is TRBV2; tentatively, D is TRBD1 or TRBD2 (6 bases each). The V gene's germline CDR1 is SNHLY and CDR2 FYNNEI. Trimming stripped 4 bases from V and 3 bases from J, with 14 bases between. The CDR3 extends over 15 amino acids. The CDR3 is CASSGRGGGTDTQYF. CDR3 sequence (DNA): TGTGCCAGCAGTGGCAGGGGTGGGGGGACAGATACGCAGTATTTT.

This sequence joins TRBV5-1 and TRBJ2-7; no reliable D call. There are 14 residues in the CDR3. Trimming pared 4 bases from V and 2 bases from J, leaving 13 bases between. Germline lookup yields CDR1 SGHRS and CDR2 YFSETQ. The CDR3 nucleotides are TGCGCCAGCAGCGCCCGGACCGCGCCCTACGAGCAGTACTTC. Translated: CASSARTAPYEQYF.

V is TRBV13 and J is TRBJ1-1; TRBD1 aligns across 12 bases. Germline-derived CDR1 and CDR2 are PRHDT and FYEKMQ (reference sequence). V shed 3 bases and J 3 bases; nucleotides not matched to a gene: 5. The CDR3 is 16 amino acids. The CDR3 spells CASSFRDRGQDTEAFF. The CDR3 nucleotides are TGTGCCAGCAGCTTTCGGGACAGGGGGCAGGACACTGAAGCTTTCTTT.

The count of this clone is one. The rearrangement uses TRBV14 and TRBJ2-2, with D unclear. V lost 0 bases to trimming and J lost 4 bases, with 6 bases between them. This CDR3 region has 14 residues. Germline V gene sequence: CDR1 SGHDN, CDR2 FVKESK. Here the CDR3 reads CASSQDFSTGELFF. The CDR3 nucleotides are TGTGCCAGCAGCCAAGATTTCAGCACCGGGGAGCTGTTTTTT.

This sequence joins TRBV5-1 and TRBJ2-2, with 10 positions matching TRBD2. Germline V gives CDR1 SGHRS, CDR2 YFSETQ. Trimming at V came to 5 bases and at J to 6 bases, leaving 7 bases not matched to a gene. The CDR3 has 15 amino acids. CDR3 sequence reads: CASSSGLALAGELFF. The CDR3 DNA reads as TGCGCCAGCAGTTCGGGACTAGCGTTAGCCGGGGAGCTGTTTTTT.

This clone was counted once. V and J are TRBV28 and TRBJ2-7; D is possibly TRBD1 or TRBD2 (6 bases each). Looked up from germline, CDR1 is MDHEN and CDR2 is SYDVKM. The CDR3 runs to 15 residues. With 2 bases removed from V and 1 base from J, the gap between germline ends came to 12 bases. The CDR3 loop is CASSLPGALSYEQYF. The CDR3 DNA follows: TGTGCCAGCAGTTTACCGGGGGCCCTTTCCTACGAGCAGTACTTC.

The gene calls are TRBV12-5 and TRBJ2-2; D possibly matches TRBD1 or TRBD2 (5 bases each). CDR1 LGHNT and CDR2 FRNRAP come from the germline V gene. Deletions cut 2 bases from V and 7 bases from J, with 14 bases between. This CDR3 has 15 residues. The CDR3 DNA reads as TGTGCTAGTGGTTTGATGACAGCCCGGGGCGGGGAGCTGTTTTTT. Residues: CASGLMTARGGELFF.

This clone showed up just a few times. The chain recombines TRBV5-6 with TRBJ1-3, with TRBD1 as a possible D gene (5 bases). CDR3 size: 17 residues. Germline V lookup: CDR1 SGHDT, CDR2 YYEEEE. Trimming took off 4 bases at V and 0 bases at J, with 17 bases between the two ends. DNA for the CDR3: TGTGCCAGCAGCCGGCGTCCTAGGACACCCTCTGGAAACACCATATATTTT. This codes for CASSRRPRTPSGNTIYF.

This clone has only one observation. The V call is TRBV6-5, the J call TRBJ1-6; weak D call: TRBD1 (5 bases). The CDR3 runs to 14 residues. V dropped 4 bases and J dropped 8 bases, with 12 bases sitting between them. CDR1 and CDR2 from the germline V gene are MNHEY and SVGAGI. CDR3 sequence: CASSSGSAYSPLHF. In DNA form, the CDR3 reads TGTGCCAGCAGTTCAGGGTCGGCCTATTCACCCCTCCACTTT.

The chain has TRBV6-5 and TRBJ1-1; a weak D match, TRBD1 (5 bases). V was trimmed by 6 bases and J by 7 bases, leaving 15 bases between them. Germline loops: CDR1 MNHEY, CDR2 SVGAGI. The CDR3 is made up of 13 amino acids. CDR3 amino acids: CASRRDSASEAFF. The CDR3 bases are TGTGCCAGCAGACGAGACAGCGCTAGTGAAGCTTTCTTT.

This chain links TRBV6-5 with TRBJ1-1; D is unclear. The CDR3 is made up of 14 amino acids. Germline V gives CDR1 MNHEY, CDR2 SVGAGI. The V and J ends lost 7 bases and 1 base respectively, with 13 bases between them. CDR3 amino acids: CASTKPGPNTEAFF. The DNA for the CDR3 is TGTGCCAGCACCAAACCGGGCCCGAACACTGAAGCTTTCTTT.

This clone has only one observation. This sequence joins TRBV12-3 or TRBV12-4 and TRBJ1-2, with D perhaps matching TRBD1 (5 bases). The CDR3 covers 12 residues. With 5 bases removed from V and 6 bases from J, the gap between germline ends came to 10 bases. In nucleotides, the CDR3 is TGTGCCAGCAGTGACGGGACGCATGGCTACACCTTC. It yields the protein CASSDGTHGYTF.